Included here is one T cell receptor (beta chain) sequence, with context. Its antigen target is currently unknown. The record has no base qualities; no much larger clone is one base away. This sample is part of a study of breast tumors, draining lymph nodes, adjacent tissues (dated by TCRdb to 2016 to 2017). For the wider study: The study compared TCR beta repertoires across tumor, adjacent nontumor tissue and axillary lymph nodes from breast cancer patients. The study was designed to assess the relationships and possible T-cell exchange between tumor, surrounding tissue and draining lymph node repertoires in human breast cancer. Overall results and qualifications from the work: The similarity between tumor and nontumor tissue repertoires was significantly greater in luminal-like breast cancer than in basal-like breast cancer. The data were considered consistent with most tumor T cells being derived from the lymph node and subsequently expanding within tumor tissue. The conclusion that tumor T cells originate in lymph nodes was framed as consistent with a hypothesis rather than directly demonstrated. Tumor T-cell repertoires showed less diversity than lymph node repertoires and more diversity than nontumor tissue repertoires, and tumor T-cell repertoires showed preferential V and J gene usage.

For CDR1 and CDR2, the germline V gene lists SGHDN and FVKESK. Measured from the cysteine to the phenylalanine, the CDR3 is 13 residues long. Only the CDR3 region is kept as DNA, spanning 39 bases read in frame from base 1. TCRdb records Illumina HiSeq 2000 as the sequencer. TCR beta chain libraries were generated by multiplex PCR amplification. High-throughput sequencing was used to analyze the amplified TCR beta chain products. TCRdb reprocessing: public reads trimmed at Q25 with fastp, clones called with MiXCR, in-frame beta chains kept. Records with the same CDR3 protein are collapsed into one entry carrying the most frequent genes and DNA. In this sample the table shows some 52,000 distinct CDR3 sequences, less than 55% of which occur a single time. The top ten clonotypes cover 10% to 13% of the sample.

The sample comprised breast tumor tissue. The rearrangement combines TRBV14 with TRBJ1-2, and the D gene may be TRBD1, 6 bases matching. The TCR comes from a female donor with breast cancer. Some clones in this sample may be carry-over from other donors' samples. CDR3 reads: CARDGGRRDGYTF. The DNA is TGTGCTAGAGATGGGGGGCGCCGGGATGGCTACACCTTC.